Described below is a single TCR beta chain sequence and its context. Its antigen is currently unknown. This CDR3 has 13 amino acids. Germline V gene lookup returns CDR1 SNHLY and CDR2 FYNNEI. The V gene lost 6 bases and the J gene lost 3 bases, with 12 bases spanning the gap. Terminally differentiated effector memory CD45RA+ cells were excluded by CCR7 positive selection of CD45RO-negative cells. The table came from immunoSEQ multiplex PCR; TCRdb's copy has only in-frame clones and leaves some out. Altogether more than 2 million clones are present, approximately 92% being singletons, with the ten largest covering about 1.6%. The record originates from a study of shared clonotypes between healthy human individuals. Study overall: The plates for each donor numbered three CD4 naive, three CD4 memory, two CD8 naive and one CD8 memory. Broader study findings: Though the depth was large, rarefaction showed that sorted-subset sequencing was incomplete.

Sequencing input: naive CD8+ T cells from PBMCs. The genes are TRBV2 and TRBJ2-7; D possibly corresponds to TRBD1 (5 bases). This TCR was sampled from a man younger than 30 in good health. Some clones in this sample may be carry-over from other donors' samples. CDR3 residues: CASSEQVIYEQYF. As DNA, the CDR3 is TGTGCCAGCAGCGAACAGGTGATCTACGAGCAGTACTTC.